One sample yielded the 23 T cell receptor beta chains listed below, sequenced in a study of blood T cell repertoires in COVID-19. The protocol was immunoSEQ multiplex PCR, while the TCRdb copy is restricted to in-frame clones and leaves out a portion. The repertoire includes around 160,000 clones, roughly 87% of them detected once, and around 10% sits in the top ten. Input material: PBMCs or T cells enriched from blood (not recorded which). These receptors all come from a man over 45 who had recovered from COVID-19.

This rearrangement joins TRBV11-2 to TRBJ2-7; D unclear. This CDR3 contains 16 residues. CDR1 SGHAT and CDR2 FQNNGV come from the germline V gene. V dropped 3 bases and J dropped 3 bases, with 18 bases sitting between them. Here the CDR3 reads CASSFPSVAEFYEQYF. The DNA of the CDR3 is TGTGCCAGCAGCTTCCCGTCGGTTGCGGAGTTCTACGAGCAGTACTTC.

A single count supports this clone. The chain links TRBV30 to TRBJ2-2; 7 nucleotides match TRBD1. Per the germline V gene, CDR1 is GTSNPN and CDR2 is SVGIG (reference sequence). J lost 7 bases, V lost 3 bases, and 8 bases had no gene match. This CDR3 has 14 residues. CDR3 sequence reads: CAWRTGFRLGELFF. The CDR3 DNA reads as TGTGCCTGGAGGACAGGGTTTAGACTCGGGGAGCTGTTTTTT.

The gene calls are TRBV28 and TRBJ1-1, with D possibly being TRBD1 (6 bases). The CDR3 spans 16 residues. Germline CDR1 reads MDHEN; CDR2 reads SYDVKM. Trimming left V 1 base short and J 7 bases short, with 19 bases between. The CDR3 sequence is CASSLLLAGATGEAFF. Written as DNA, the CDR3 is TGTGCCAGCAGTTTATTATTGGCGGGGGCGACGGGTGAAGCTTTCTTT.

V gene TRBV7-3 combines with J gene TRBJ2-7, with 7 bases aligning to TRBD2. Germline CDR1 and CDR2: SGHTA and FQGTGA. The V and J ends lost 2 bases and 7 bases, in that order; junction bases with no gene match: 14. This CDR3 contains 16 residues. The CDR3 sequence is CASSLVPESHGGEQYF. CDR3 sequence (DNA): TGTGCCAGCAGCTTAGTCCCCGAGAGCCACGGGGGGGAGCAGTACTTC.

CDR3 nucleotides: TGTGCCTCGGCGGGGGGGAACACTGAAGCTTTCTTT. The encoded protein is CASAGGNTEAFF. This chain links TRBV2 with TRBJ1-1, with TRBD1 as a possible D gene (5 bases). The CDR3 is made up of 12 amino acids. The V gene's germline CDR1 is SNHLY and CDR2 FYNNEI. V lost 11 bases to trimming and J lost 1 base, with 11 bases between them.

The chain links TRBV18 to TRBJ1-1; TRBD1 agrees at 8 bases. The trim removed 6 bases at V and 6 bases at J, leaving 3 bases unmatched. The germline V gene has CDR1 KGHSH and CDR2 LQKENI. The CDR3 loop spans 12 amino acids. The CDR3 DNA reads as TGTGCCAGCTCGGTACAGGGGGCTGAAGCTTTCTTT. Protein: CASSVQGAEAFF.

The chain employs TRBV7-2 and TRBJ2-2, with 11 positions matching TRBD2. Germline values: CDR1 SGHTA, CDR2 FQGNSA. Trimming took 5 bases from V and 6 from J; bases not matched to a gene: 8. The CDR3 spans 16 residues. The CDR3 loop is CASSRRTSGSAGELFF. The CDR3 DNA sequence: TGTGCCAGCAGCAGGCGCACTAGCGGGAGCGCCGGGGAGCTGTTTTTT.

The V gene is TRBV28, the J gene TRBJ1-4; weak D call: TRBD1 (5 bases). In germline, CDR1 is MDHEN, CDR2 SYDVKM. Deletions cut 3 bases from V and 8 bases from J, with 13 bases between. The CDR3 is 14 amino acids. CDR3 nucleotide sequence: TGTGCCAGCAGTTTGCAGGGCTTCAGGGAAAAACTGTTTTTT. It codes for CASSLQGFREKLFF.

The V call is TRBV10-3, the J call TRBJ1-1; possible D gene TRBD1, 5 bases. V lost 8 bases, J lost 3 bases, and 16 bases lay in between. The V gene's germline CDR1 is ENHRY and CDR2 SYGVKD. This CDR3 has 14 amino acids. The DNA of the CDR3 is TGTGCCATCGGGGCTGGGGTGGGGCACACTGAAGCTTTCTTT. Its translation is CAIGAGVGHTEAFF.

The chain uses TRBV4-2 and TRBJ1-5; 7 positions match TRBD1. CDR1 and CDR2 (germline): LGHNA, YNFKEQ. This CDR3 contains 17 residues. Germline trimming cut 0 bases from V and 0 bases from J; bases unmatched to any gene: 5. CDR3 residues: CASSQDYRGYSNQPQHF. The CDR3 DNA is TGTGCCAGCAGCCAAGATTACAGGGGATATAGCAATCAGCCCCAGCATTTT.

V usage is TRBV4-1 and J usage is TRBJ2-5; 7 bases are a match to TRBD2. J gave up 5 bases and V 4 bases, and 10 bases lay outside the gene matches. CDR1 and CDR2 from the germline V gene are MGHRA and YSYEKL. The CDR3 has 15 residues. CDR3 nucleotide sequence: TGCGCCAGCAGCCGGGAAAGCGGGACGGGGGAGACCCAGTACTTC. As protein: CASSRESGTGETQYF.

Written as DNA, the CDR3 is TGTGCCAGTAGGGCTGACAGTTCCAATCAGCCCCAGCATTTT. Encoded protein: CASRADSSNQPQHF. The V gene is TRBV19, the J gene TRBJ1-5, with D maybe TRBD1 (5 bases). V was shortened by 6 bases and J by 3 bases, with 12 bases between the two germline ends. CDR3 length: 14 residues. Germline CDR1 reads LNHDA; CDR2 reads SQIVND (reference sequence).

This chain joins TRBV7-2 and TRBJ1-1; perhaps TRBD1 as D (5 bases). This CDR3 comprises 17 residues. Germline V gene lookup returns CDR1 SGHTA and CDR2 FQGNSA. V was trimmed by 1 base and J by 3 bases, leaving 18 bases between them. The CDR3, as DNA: TGTGCCAGCAGCTTAGGGGCCCTTATCGGAGGGGACACTGAAGCTTTCTTT. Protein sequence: CASSLGALIGGDTEAFF.

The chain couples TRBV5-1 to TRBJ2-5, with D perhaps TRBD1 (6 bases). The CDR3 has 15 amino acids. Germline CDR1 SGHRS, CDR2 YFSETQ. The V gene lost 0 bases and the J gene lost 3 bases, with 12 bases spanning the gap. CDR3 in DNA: TGCGCCAGCAGCTTGGACTCTACAGGGAAAGAGACCCAGTACTTC. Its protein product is CASSLDSTGKETQYF.

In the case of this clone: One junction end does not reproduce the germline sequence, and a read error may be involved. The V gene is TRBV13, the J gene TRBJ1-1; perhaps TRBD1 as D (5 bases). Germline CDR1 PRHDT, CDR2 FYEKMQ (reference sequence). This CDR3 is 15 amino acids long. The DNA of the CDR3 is TGTGCCAGCAGCTTAATGGGGGGAATGAACATTGAAGCTTTCTTT. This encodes CASSLMGGMNIEAFF.

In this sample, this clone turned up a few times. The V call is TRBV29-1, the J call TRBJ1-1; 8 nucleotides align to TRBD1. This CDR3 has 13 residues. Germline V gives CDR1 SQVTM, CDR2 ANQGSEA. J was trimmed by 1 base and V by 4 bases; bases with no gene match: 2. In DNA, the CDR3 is TGCAGCGTTGTAACAGGGGGGAACACTGAAGCTTTCTTT. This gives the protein CSVVTGGNTEAFF.

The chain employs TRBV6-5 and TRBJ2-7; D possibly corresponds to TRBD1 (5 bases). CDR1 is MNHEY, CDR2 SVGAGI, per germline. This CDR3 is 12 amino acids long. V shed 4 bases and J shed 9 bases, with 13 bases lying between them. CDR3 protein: CASSSSRGWQYF. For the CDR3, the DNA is TGTGCCAGCAGTTCAAGTAGGGGATGGCAGTACTTC.

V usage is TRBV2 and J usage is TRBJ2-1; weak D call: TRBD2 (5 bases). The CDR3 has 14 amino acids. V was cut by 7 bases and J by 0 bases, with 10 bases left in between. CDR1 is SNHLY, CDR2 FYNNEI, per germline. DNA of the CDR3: TGTGCCAGCAAACGGGATAGCTCCTACAATGAGCAGTTCTTC. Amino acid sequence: CASKRDSSYNEQFF.

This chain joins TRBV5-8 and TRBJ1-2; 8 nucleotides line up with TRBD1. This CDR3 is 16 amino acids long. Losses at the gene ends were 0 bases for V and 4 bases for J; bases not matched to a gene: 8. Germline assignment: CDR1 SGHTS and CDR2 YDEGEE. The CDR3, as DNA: TGTGCCAGCAGCTTGGCAAGGGCAGGGGGCGGCTATGGCTACACCTTC. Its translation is CASSLARAGGGYGYTF.

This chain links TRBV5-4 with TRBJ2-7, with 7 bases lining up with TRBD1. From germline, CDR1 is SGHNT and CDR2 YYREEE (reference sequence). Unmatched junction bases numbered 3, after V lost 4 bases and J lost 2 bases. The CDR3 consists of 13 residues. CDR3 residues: CASSPQGAYEQYF. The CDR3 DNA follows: TGTGCCAGCAGCCCCCAGGGGGCCTACGAGCAGTACTTC.

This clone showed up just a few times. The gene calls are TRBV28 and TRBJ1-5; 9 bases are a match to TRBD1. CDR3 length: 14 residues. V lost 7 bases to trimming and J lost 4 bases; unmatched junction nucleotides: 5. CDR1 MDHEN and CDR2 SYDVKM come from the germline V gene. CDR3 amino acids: CASKTGGNNQPQHF. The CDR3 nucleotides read TGTGCCAGCAAGACAGGGGGTAATAATCAGCCCCAGCATTTT.

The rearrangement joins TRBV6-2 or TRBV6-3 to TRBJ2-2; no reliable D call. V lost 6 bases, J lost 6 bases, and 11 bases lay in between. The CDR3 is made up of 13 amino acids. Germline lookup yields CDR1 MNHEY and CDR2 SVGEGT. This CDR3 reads CASSLSRAGELFF. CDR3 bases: TGTGCCAGCAGCTTAAGTCGGGCCGGGGAGCTGTTTTTT.

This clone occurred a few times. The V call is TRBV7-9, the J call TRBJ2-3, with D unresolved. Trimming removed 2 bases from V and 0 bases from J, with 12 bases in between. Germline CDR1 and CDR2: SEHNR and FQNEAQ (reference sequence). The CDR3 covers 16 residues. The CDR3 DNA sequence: TGTGCCAGCAGCTTATTACGTCCCACTAGCACAGATACGCAGTATTTT. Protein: CASSLLRPTSTDTQYF.